The rows below give T cell receptor beta chains drawn from one sample of a study of cytomegalovirus exposure and HLA in healthy donors. Assay: immunoSEQ multiplex PCR; the TCRdb copy retains only in-frame clones and omits some. The data contain more than 100,000 clones, about 9.1% of them singletons. Sample: PBMCs. The receptors come from a middle-aged woman in good health and CMV-seropositive. CDR3s include the opening cysteine and the closing phenylalanine or tryptophan. The D gene is left open where the match is weak. The size of a clone is reported for some rows only, either as once, few or many, or as a class for expanded clones.

len: 16; d_gene: NA; v_gene: TRBV6-5; j_gene: TRBJ1-1; abundance: few; CDR3aa: CASSYSYGARSTEAFF; CDR3nt: TGTGCCAGCAGTTACTCGTATGGGGCGCGGAGCACTGAAGCTTTCTTT
len: 14; d_gene: NA; v_gene: TRBV19; j_gene: TRBJ1-2; abundance: few; CDR3aa: CASRDSSSDYGYTF; CDR3nt: TGTGCCAGTAGGGACAGTTCAAGCGACTATGGCTACACCTTC
len: 13; d_gene: TRBD1; v_gene: TRBV2; j_gene: TRBJ2-7; abundance: few; CDR3aa: CASRGTGTYEQYF; CDR3nt: TGTGCCAGCAGGGGGACAGGGACCTACGAGCAGTACTTC
len: 14; d_gene: TRBD1; v_gene: TRBV5-1; j_gene: TRBJ2-3; abundance: few; CDR3aa: CASSPWTGSDTQYF; CDR3nt: TGCGCCAGCAGCCCATGGACAGGGTCAGATACGCAGTATTTT
len: 13; d_gene: TRBD1; v_gene: TRBV2; j_gene: TRBJ1-6; abundance: NA; CDR3aa: CASSLGQPSPLHF; CDR3nt: TGTGCCAGCAGCCTGGGACAGCCTTCACCCCTCCACTTT
len: 15; d_gene: TRBD1; v_gene: TRBV7-9; j_gene: TRBJ2-1; abundance: NA; CDR3aa: CASSSWTGMGDEQFF; CDR3nt: TGTGCCAGCAGCTCCTGGACAGGGATGGGGGATGAGCAGTTCTTC
len: 15; d_gene: NA; v_gene: TRBV27; j_gene: TRBJ2-7; abundance: few; CDR3aa: CASSPSPGYFYEQYF; CDR3nt: TGTGCCAGCAGCCCGTCCCCAGGGTACTTCTACGAGCAGTACTTC
len: 13; d_gene: NA; v_gene: TRBV19; j_gene: TRBJ1-1; abundance: NA; CDR3aa: CASSIFEFGEAFF; CDR3nt: TGTGCCAGTAGTATTTTTGAGTTCGGGGAAGCTTTCTTT
len: 15; d_gene: TRBD1; v_gene: TRBV19; j_gene: TRBJ1-5; abundance: few; CDR3aa: CASHTGVGVVQPQHF; CDR3nt: TGTGCCAGTCATACAGGGGTAGGGGTGGTTCAGCCCCAGCATTTT
len: 16; d_gene: TRBD1; v_gene: TRBV7-2; j_gene: TRBJ1-1; abundance: few; CDR3aa: CASSSPAGGMNTEAFF; CDR3nt: TGTGCCAGCAGCTCCCCAGCAGGGGGTATGAACACTGAAGCTTTCTTT
len: 14; d_gene: TRBD1; v_gene: TRBV11-2; j_gene: TRBJ2-1; abundance: NA; CDR3aa: CASSFTQGVNEQFF; CDR3nt: TGTGCCAGCAGCTTCACGCAGGGGGTTAATGAGCAGTTCTTC
len: 11; d_gene: TRBD1; v_gene: TRBV5-1; j_gene: TRBJ2-1; abundance: NA; CDR3aa: CASRRRTGLFF; CDR3nt: TGCGCCAGCAGAAGGAGGACAGGGCTGTTCTTC
len: 15; d_gene: TRBD1; v_gene: TRBV5-6; j_gene: TRBJ2-3; abundance: NA; CDR3aa: CASSLGGQGPDTQYF; CDR3nt: TGTGCCAGCAGCTTGGGGGGACAGGGGCCAGATACGCAGTATTTT
len: 13; d_gene: TRBD1; v_gene: TRBV12-5; j_gene: TRBJ1-2; abundance: few; CDR3aa: CASGFVGQVGYTF; CDR3nt: TGTGCTAGTGGTTTTGTCGGACAGGTCGGCTACACCTTC
len: 13; d_gene: TRBD1; v_gene: TRBV7-9; j_gene: TRBJ1-2; abundance: few; CDR3aa: CGRSLQGPRGYTF; CDR3nt: TGTGGCAGGAGCTTACAGGGGCCGAGGGGCTACACCTTC
len: 11; d_gene: TRBD2; v_gene: TRBV6-5; j_gene: TRBJ2-7; abundance: few; CDR3aa: CASTSGYEQYF; CDR3nt: TGTGCCAGCACTAGCGGCTACGAGCAGTACTTC
len: 10; d_gene: NA; v_gene: TRBV6-6; j_gene: TRBJ2-7; abundance: NA; CDR3aa: CAAGFYEQYF; CDR3nt: TGTGCCGCAGGGTTCTACGAGCAGTACTTC
len: 15; d_gene: NA; v_gene: TRBV4-1; j_gene: TRBJ2-7; abundance: few; CDR3aa: CASSQELGRPGEQYF; CDR3nt: TGCGCCAGCAGCCAAGAATTAGGCCGCCCAGGCGAGCAGTACTTC
len: 13; d_gene: TRBD1; v_gene: TRBV29-1; j_gene: TRBJ2-3; abundance: NA; CDR3aa: CSVRQGLTDTQYF; CDR3nt: TGCAGCGTTCGACAGGGTTTGACAGATACGCAGTATTTT
len: 16; d_gene: TRBD1; v_gene: TRBV11-2; j_gene: TRBJ1-2; abundance: few; CDR3aa: CASSRTGDGGDYGYTF; CDR3nt: TGTGCCAGCAGCCGGACAGGGGATGGCGGGGACTATGGCTACACCTTC
len: 13; d_gene: NA; v_gene: TRBV5-4; j_gene: TRBJ2-7; abundance: few; CDR3aa: CASSLDFSYEQYF; CDR3nt: TGTGCCAGCAGCTTGGACTTCTCCTACGAGCAGTACTTC
len: 13; d_gene: TRBD2; v_gene: TRBV29-1; j_gene: TRBJ2-3; abundance: few; CDR3aa: CSVGGLGADTQYF; CDR3nt: TGCAGCGTTGGGGGACTAGGCGCAGATACGCAGTATTTT
len: 15; d_gene: NA; v_gene: TRBV7-3; j_gene: TRBJ1-2; abundance: few; CDR3aa: CASSLQAGTNYGYTF; CDR3nt: TGTGCCAGCAGCTTACAGGCAGGGACTAACTATGGCTACACCTTC
len: 15; d_gene: TRBD1; v_gene: TRBV6-5; j_gene: TRBJ1-2; abundance: few; CDR3aa: CASSTLDRTKGGYTF; CDR3nt: TGTGCCAGCAGTACATTGGACAGGACCAAGGGTGGCTACACCTTC
len: 14; d_gene: TRBD1; v_gene: TRBV6-5; j_gene: TRBJ1-1; abundance: NA; CDR3aa: CASSYFTGGTEAFF; CDR3nt: TGTGCCAGCAGTTACTTTACAGGGGGAACTGAAGCTTTCTTT
len: 14; d_gene: TRBD2; v_gene: TRBV13; j_gene: TRBJ2-3; abundance: NA; CDR3aa: CASSSGLLADTQYF; CDR3nt: TGTGCCAGCAGCTCGGGACTACTTGCGGATACGCAGTATTTT
len: 15; d_gene: NA; v_gene: TRBV2; j_gene: TRBJ1-2; abundance: few; CDR3aa: CASSLTPTGYDGYTF; CDR3nt: TGTGCCAGCAGTCTTACCCCCACAGGGTACGATGGCTACACCTTC
len: 17; d_gene: NA; v_gene: TRBV7-5; j_gene: TRBJ1-1; abundance: few; CDR3aa: CVRSSLPGGPDGTEAFF; CDR3nt: TGTGTCAGAAGCTCTCTTCCCGGGGGACCGGATGGCACTGAAGCTTTCTTT
len: 14; d_gene: TRBD1; v_gene: TRBV5-1; j_gene: TRBJ1-4; abundance: NA; CDR3aa: CASSLGQRNEKLFF; CDR3nt: TGCGCCAGCAGCCTGGGACAGCGTAATGAAAAACTGTTTTTT
len: 18; d_gene: TRBD2; v_gene: TRBV25-1; j_gene: TRBJ2-5; abundance: NA; CDR3aa: CASSEMGTSGGYQETQYF; CDR3nt: TGTGCCAGCAGTGAAATGGGGACTAGCGGGGGATACCAAGAGACCCAGTACTTC
len: 16; d_gene: TRBD1; v_gene: TRBV5-1; j_gene: TRBJ1-4; abundance: NA; CDR3aa: CASSSTTGQGSEKLFF; CDR3nt: TGCGCCAGCAGCTCGACAACGGGACAGGGAAGCGAAAAACTGTTTTTT
len: 14; d_gene: TRBD1; v_gene: TRBV5-1; j_gene: TRBJ2-3; abundance: NA; CDR3aa: CASSFGQGDDTQYF; CDR3nt: TGCGCCAGCAGCTTCGGCCAGGGGGATGATACGCAGTATTTT
len: 14; d_gene: NA; v_gene: TRBV11-1; j_gene: TRBJ2-2; abundance: few; CDR3aa: CASAAQTNTGELFF; CDR3nt: TGTGCCAGCGCTGCGCAGACTAATACCGGGGAGCTGTTTTTT
len: 15; d_gene: NA; v_gene: TRBV4-1; j_gene: TRBJ2-5; abundance: many; CDR3aa: CASSQDRERGETQYF; CDR3nt: TGCGCCAGCAGCCAAGATCGAGAAAGGGGTGAGACCCAGTACTTC
len: 14; d_gene: NA; v_gene: TRBV9; j_gene: TRBJ2-5; abundance: NA; CDR3aa: CASSGPGEQETQYF; CDR3nt: TGTGCCAGCAGTGGTCCCGGGGAGCAAGAGACCCAGTACTTC
len: 15; d_gene: TRBD1; v_gene: TRBV2; j_gene: TRBJ1-1; abundance: few; CDR3aa: CASSDDRGQGTEAFF; CDR3nt: TGTGCCAGCAGTGACGACAGGGGGCAAGGCACTGAAGCTTTCTTT
len: 18; d_gene: TRBD1; v_gene: TRBV11-2; j_gene: TRBJ2-2; abundance: few; CDR3aa: CASSPIDRGKRGTGELFF; CDR3nt: TGTGCCAGCAGCCCGATCGACAGGGGTAAACGGGGCACCGGGGAGCTGTTTTTT
len: 20; d_gene: TRBD2; v_gene: TRBV5-4; j_gene: TRBJ2-5; abundance: NA; CDR3aa: CASSRAGLAGGTGSSETQYF; CDR3nt: TGTGCCAGCAGCCGCGCGGGACTAGCGGGGGGAACAGGATCGTCGGAGACCCAGTACTTC
len: 14; d_gene: TRBD1; v_gene: TRBV6-4; j_gene: TRBJ1-1; abundance: NA; CDR3aa: CASSSTGGHTEAFF; CDR3nt: TGTGCCAGCAGTTCGACAGGGGGACACACTGAAGCTTTCTTT
len: 11; d_gene: NA; v_gene: TRBV20-1; j_gene: TRBJ1-3; abundance: few; CDR3aa: CSARQGNTIYF; CDR3nt: TGCAGTGCTCGACAGGGAAACACCATATATTTT